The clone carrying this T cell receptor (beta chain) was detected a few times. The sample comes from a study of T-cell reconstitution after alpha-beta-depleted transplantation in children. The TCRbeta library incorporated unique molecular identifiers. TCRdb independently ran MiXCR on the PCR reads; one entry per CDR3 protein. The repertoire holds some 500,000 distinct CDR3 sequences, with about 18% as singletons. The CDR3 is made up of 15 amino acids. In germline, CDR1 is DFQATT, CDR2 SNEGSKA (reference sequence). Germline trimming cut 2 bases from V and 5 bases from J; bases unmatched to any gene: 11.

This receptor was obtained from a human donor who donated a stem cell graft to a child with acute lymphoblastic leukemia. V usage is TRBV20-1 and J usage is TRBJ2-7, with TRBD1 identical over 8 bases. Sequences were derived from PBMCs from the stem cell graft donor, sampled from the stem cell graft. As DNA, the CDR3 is TGCAGTGCTAGATCCGGCCCCAGGGGGCAGGACGAGCAGTACTTC. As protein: CSARSGPRGQDEQYF.